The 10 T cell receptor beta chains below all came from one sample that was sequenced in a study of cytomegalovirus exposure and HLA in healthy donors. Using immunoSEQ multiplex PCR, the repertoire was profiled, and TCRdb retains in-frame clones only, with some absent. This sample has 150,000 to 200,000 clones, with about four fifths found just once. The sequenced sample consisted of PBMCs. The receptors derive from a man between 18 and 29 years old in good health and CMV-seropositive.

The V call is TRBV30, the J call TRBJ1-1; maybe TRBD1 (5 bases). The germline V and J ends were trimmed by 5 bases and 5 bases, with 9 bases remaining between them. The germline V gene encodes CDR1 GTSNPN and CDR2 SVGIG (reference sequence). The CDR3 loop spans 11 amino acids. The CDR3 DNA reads TGTGCCTGGTCAGGGTGGACTGAAGCTTTCTTT. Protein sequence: CAWSGWTEAFF.

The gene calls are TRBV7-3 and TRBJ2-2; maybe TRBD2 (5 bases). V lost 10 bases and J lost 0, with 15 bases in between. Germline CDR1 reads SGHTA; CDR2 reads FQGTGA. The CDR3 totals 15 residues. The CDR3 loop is CATPIKGANTGELFF. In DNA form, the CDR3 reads TGTGCCACCCCGATCAAGGGAGCGAACACCGGGGAGCTGTTTTTT.

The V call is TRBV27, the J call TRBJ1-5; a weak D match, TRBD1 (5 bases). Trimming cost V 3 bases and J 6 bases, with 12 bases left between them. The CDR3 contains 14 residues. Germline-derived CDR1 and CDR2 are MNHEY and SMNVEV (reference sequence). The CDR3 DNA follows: TGTGCCAGCAGTTTCTCGGGGGGACTTCAGCCCCAGCATTTT. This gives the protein CASSFSGGLQPQHF.

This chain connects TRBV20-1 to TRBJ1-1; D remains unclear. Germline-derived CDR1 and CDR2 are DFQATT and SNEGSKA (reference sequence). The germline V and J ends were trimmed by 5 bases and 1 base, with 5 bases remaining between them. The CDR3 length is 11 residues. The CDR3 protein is CSASSNTEAFF. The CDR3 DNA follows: TGCAGTGCTTCCTCGAACACTGAAGCTTTCTTT.

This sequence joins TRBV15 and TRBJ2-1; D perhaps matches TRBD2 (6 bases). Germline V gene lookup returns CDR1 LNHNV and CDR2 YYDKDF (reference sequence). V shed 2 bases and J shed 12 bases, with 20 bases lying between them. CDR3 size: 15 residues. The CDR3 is CATSRSGLRGLTQFF. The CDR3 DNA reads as TGTGCCACCAGCAGAAGTGGACTGCGGGGCTTGACGCAGTTCTTC.

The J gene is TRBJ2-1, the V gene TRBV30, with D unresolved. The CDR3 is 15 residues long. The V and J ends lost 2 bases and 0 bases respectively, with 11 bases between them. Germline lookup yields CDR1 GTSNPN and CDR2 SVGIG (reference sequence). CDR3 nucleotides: TGTGCCTGGAGTATTCCGGAGCTCTCCTACAATGAGCAGTTCTTC. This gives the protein CAWSIPELSYNEQFF.

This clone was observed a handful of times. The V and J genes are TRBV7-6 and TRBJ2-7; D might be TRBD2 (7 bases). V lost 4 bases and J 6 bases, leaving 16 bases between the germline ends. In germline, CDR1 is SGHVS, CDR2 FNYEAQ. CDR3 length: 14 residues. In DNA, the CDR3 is TGTGCCAGCAGCTCAGGGGAGGGGAGGGTCGAGCAGTACTTC. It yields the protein CASSSGEGRVEQYF.

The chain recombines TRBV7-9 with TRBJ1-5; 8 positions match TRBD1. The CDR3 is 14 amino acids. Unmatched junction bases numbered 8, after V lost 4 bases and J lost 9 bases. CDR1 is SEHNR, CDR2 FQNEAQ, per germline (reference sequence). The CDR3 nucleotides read TGTGCCAGCAGCTCGCGACAGGGGTCGCCGCCCCAGCATTTT. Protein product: CASSSRQGSPPQHF. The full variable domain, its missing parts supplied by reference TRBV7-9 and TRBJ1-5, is DTGVSQNPRHKITKRGQNVTFRCDPISEHNRLYWYRQTLGQGPEFLTYFQNEAQLEKSRLLSDRFSAERPKGSFSTLEIQRTEQGDSAMYLCASSSRQGSPPQHFGDGTRLSIL.

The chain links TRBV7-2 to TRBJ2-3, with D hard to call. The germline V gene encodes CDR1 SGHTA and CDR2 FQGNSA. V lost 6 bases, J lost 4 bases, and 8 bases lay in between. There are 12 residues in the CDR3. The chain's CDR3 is CASSYSSDTQYF. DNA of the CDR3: TGTGCCAGCAGTTACTCGTCAGATACGCAGTATTTT.

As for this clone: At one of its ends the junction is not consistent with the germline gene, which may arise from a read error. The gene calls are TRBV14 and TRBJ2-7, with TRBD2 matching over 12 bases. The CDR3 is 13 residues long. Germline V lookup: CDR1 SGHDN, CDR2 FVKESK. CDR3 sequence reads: CASSRRTSGTVHF. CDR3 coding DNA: TGTGCCAGCAGCCGACGGACTAGCGGGACTGTGCACTTC.